This is a list of T cell receptor beta chains from one sample in a study of cytomegalovirus exposure and HLA in healthy donors. Produced via immunoSEQ multiplex PCR; TCRdb's table is partial and in-frame only. The sample has 110,000 to 150,000 clones, 65% to 85% seen once. The specimen was PBMCs. The receptors stem from a woman in her thirties or forties in good health and CMV-seropositive. Both conserved end residues are part of each CDR3. D genes are given only for firm matches. Part of the rows lack a size; the others show once, few, many or a class for expanded clones.

d_call,j_call,v_call,clone_size,cdr3_aa,cdr3_nt
-,TRBJ1-2,TRBV10-3,few,CAISVNGYGYTF,TGTGCCATCAGTGTAAACGGGTATGGCTACACCTTC
-,TRBJ2-3,TRBV18,-,CASSPPNTDTQYF,TGTGCCAGCTCACCCCCCAACACAGATACGCAGTATTTT
-,TRBJ1-1,TRBV11-2,-,CASSSTGKGVTEAFF,TGTGCCAGCAGTTCAACTGGAAAGGGGGTTACTGAAGCTTTCTTT
-,TRBJ2-3,TRBV29-1,-,CSVEEGAGDTQYF,TGCAGCGTTGAAGAAGGGGCAGGGGATACGCAGTATTTT
-,TRBJ2-2,TRBV6-5,-,CASSYSSGLNTGELFF,TGTGCCAGCAGTTACTCGAGTGGACTTAACACCGGGGAGCTGTTTTTT
-,TRBJ2-1,TRBV5-4,-,CASSLRQSYNEQFF,TGTGCCAGCAGCTTGCGCCAGTCCTACAATGAGCAGTTCTTC
-,TRBJ1-2,TRBV6-5,-,CASKEQAKGYTF,TGTGCCAGCAAAGAGCAGGCGAAGGGCTACACCTTC
-,TRBJ1-1,TRBV27,few,CASSPGRRNTEAFF,TGTGCCAGCAGTCCAGGGCGGAGGAACACTGAAGCTTTCTTT
TRBD1,TRBJ2-7,TRBV18,-,CASSSGQGWEQYF,TGTGCCAGCTCGTCCGGACAGGGGTGGGAGCAGTACTTC
TRBD2,TRBJ2-5,TRBV2,-,CASKLAEETQYF,TGTGCCAGCAAACTAGCGGAAGAGACCCAGTACTTC
TRBD1,TRBJ2-7,TRBV6-1,few,CASSEVGQVSYEQYF,TGTGCCAGCAGTGAAGTGGGACAGGTATCCTACGAGCAGTACTTC
-,TRBJ2-1,TRBV5-1,-,CASSLGGQNNEQFF,TGCGCCAGCAGCTTGGGAGGACAGAACAATGAGCAGTTCTTC
-,TRBJ1-5,TRBV15,few,CATSRDPPRPQHF,TGTGCCACCAGCAGAGATCCCCCGAGGCCCCAGCATTTT
-,TRBJ2-7,TRBV2,-,CASSEAPDNRRYEQYF,TGTGCCAGCAGTGAAGCCCCTGATAACAGGAGATACGAGCAGTACTTC
-,TRBJ2-5,TRBV7-9,-,CASSLTERFVIQETQYF,TGTGCCAGCAGCTTAACTGAACGCTTCGTGATTCAAGAGACCCAGTACTTC
-,TRBJ2-2,TRBV4-3,-,CASSQDRNTGELFF,TGCGCCAGCAGCCAAGATAGGAACACCGGGGAGCTGTTTTTT
TRBD1,TRBJ1-5,TRBV10-3,-,CASGTDKSNQPQHF,TGTGCCTCTGGGACAGACAAGAGCAATCAGCCCCAGCATTTT
TRBD2,TRBJ2-1,TRBV5-6,-,CASSFGSGSGDEQFF,TGTGCCAGCAGCTTTGGGAGCGGGAGTGGGGATGAGCAGTTCTTC